This T cell receptor (beta chain) was documented in a study of cytomegalovirus exposure and HLA in healthy donors. Study-level results: The presence/absence work took it that sequencing depth was about the same across donors.

About this clone: Its antigen is still unknown.

Primers included in the PCR were 60 Vbeta and 13 Jbeta primers. Clones were sequenced by immunoSEQ multiplex PCR, and TCRdb holds only the in-frame ones, with some missing. The sample shows about 100,000 clones, around 72% of them seen only once. Sample: PBMCs. This sequence was found in a woman in her thirties or forties in good health and CMV-seropositive.

The CDR3, as DNA: TGCGCCAGCAGCTTGGCCGAGCAGGGCGGCTACACCTTC. This encodes CASSLAEQGGYTF. The chain recombines TRBV5-1 with TRBJ1-2; possible D gene TRBD1, 5 bases. Per the germline V gene, CDR1 is SGHRS and CDR2 is YFSETQ. CDR3 size: 13 residues. V lost 0 bases to trimming and J lost 8 bases, with 11 bases between them.